The 25 T cell receptor beta chains reported below all come from one sample, sequenced in a study of T cell responses to AZD1222 COVID-19 vaccine. Generated by immunoSEQ multiplex PCR, the TCRdb table keeps only in-frame clones and is missing some. Among roughly 120,000 clones listed, approximately 83% were seen once. The source was peripheral blood, collected on day 0 of AZD1222 vaccination. Receptor source: an adult in good health.

The chain has TRBV3-1 (or the pseudogene TRBV3-2) and TRBJ1-6; tentatively, D is TRBD1 (6 bases). This CDR3 comprises 17 residues. Trimming left V 4 bases short and J 4 bases short, with 17 bases between. Looked up from germline, CDR1 is LGHDT and CDR2 is YNNKEL (reference sequence). CDR3 DNA sequence: TGTGCCAGCAGCCCGAGGTCGGGACAATTTTATAATTCACCCCTCCACTTT. It is translated as CASSPRSGQFYNSPLHF.

This chain uses TRBV3-1 (or the pseudogene TRBV3-2) with TRBJ1-2; 7 bases are shared with TRBD1. Germline lookup yields CDR1 LGHDT and CDR2 YNNKEL (reference sequence). Losses at the gene ends were 4 bases for V and 4 bases for J; bases not matched to a gene: 3. The CDR3 is made up of 13 amino acids. CDR3 sequence (DNA): TGTGCCAGCAGCCCAGGACAGGCCTATGGCTACACCTTC. This translates into CASSPGQAYGYTF.

CDR3 in DNA: TGTGCCAGCAGCCAAGTCCTGGGGACGGGGAACACTGAAGCTTTCTTT. It translates to CASSQVLGTGNTEAFF. The chain has TRBV14 and TRBJ1-1, with TRBD1 as a possible D gene (5 bases). The CDR3 is made up of 16 amino acids. Germline loops: CDR1 SGHDN, CDR2 FVKESK. V lost 1 base and J 1 base, leaving 13 bases between the germline ends.

V is TRBV4-1 and J is TRBJ2-2; TRBD2 aligns across 7 bases. J gave up 5 bases and V 1 base, and 7 bases lay outside the gene matches. The CDR3 has 16 residues. Germline V gene lookup returns CDR1 MGHRA and CDR2 YSYEKL. CDR3 loop: CASSQGLSRGTGELFF. CDR3 DNA sequence: TGCGCCAGCAGCCAAGGTCTTTCGCGGGGGACCGGGGAGCTGTTTTTT.

This rearrangement joins TRBV15 to TRBJ2-5; D remains ambiguous. The ends were cut back, 0 bases at V and 5 bases at J, with 4 bases in the middle. CDR3 length: 12 residues. Germline lookup yields CDR1 LNHNV and CDR2 YYDKDF (reference sequence). The CDR3 loop reads CATSRDHETQYF. The CDR3 nucleotides are TGTGCCACCAGCAGAGATCACGAGACCCAGTACTTC.

This clone was counted between two and nine times. The chain recombines TRBV30 with TRBJ2-3; 8 positions agree with TRBD1. Per the germline V gene, CDR1 is GTSNPN and CDR2 is SVGIG (reference sequence). V gave up 2 bases and J gave up 3 bases; unmatched junction bases: 4. CDR3 length: 14 amino acids. This CDR3 reads CAWSQGAKTDTQYF. The CDR3 DNA sequence: TGTGCCTGGAGTCAGGGGGCGAAAACAGATACGCAGTATTTT.

J is TRBJ1-1 and V is TRBV11-3; tentative D call: TRBD1 (5 bases). Germline V gene sequence: CDR1 SGHNT, CDR2 YENEEA. The CDR3 is 14 amino acids. V shed 5 bases and J shed 7 bases, with 17 bases lying between them. The CDR3 sequence: CASSPDDSRFEAFF. The DNA of the CDR3 is TGTGCCAGCAGCCCCGACGACAGCCGGTTTGAAGCTTTCTTT.

CDR3 protein: CASSPTGASTDTQYF. CDR3 nucleotide sequence: TGTGCCAGCAGTCCAACAGGGGCTAGCACAGATACGCAGTATTTT. The chain combines TRBV6-6 with TRBJ2-3, with 7 bases that match TRBD1. V shed 5 bases, J shed 0 bases, and the junction held 5 bases outside the gene matches. Looked up from germline, CDR1 is MNHNY and CDR2 is SVGAGI (reference sequence). The CDR3 consists of 15 residues.

V is TRBV18 and J is TRBJ2-7; 10 bases are a match to TRBD1. The V and J ends lost 2 bases and 4 bases, in that order; junction bases with no gene match: 5. The CDR3 sequence is 15 residues long. Per germline, CDR1 KGHSH and CDR2 LQKENI. The CDR3 region has the DNA TGTGCCAGCTCACCATCGGACAGGGGGGATTACGAGCAGTACTTC. Its protein product is CASSPSDRGDYEQYF.

This sequence joins TRBV2 and TRBJ2-7; D is perhaps TRBD1 (6 bases). Germline CDR1 SNHLY, CDR2 FYNNEI. This CDR3 region has 14 residues. V lost 4 bases and J lost 13, with 23 bases in between. CDR3 nucleotide sequence: TGTGCCAGCAGTGCGCGAGCTTCACAGGGTCTGTGTTACTTC. It codes for CASSARASQGLCYF. Full variable domain (outside the CDR3, taken from reference TRBV2 and TRBJ2-7): EPEVTQTPSHQVTQMGQEVILRCVPISNHLYFYWYRQILGQKVEFLVSFYNNEISEKSEIFDDQFSVERPDGSNFTLKIRSTKLEDSAMYFCASSARASQGLCYFGPGTRLTVT.

V is TRBV7-2 and J is TRBJ1-1; D possibly corresponds to TRBD1 (5 bases). Germline CDR1 and CDR2: SGHTA and FQGNSA. With 1 base removed from V and 1 base from J, the gap between germline ends came to 10 bases. CDR3 length: 15 residues. This CDR3 reads CASSLEGMANTEAFF. In DNA form, the CDR3 reads TGTGCCAGCAGCTTAGAGGGGATGGCGAACACTGAAGCTTTCTTT.

The chain's CDR3 is CASSFTGNYGYTF. The CDR3 coding sequence is TGTGCCAGCAGCTTCACAGGGAACTATGGCTACACCTTC. The V and J genes are TRBV11-3 and TRBJ1-2; TRBD1 is a possible D gene (6 bases). Germline lookup yields CDR1 SGHNT and CDR2 YENEEA. Deletions cut 3 bases from V and 2 bases from J, with 7 bases between. The CDR3 extends over 13 amino acids.

The chain links TRBV24-1 to TRBJ2-1; TRBD1 aligns across 7 bases. Germline V gene sequence: CDR1 KGHDR, CDR2 SFDVKD. The CDR3 contains 20 residues. V lost 4 bases and J lost 1; bases outside the gene matches: 18. The CDR3 protein is CATSEGPGQWDPKSYNEQFF. The CDR3, as DNA: TGTGCCACCAGTGAAGGTCCGGGACAGTGGGATCCAAAATCCTACAATGAGCAGTTCTTC.

The chain links TRBV7-9 to TRBJ2-7; 12 nucleotides agree with TRBD1. Looked up from germline, CDR1 is SEHNR and CDR2 is FQNEAQ (reference sequence). The CDR3 length is 17 residues. Germline trimming cut 5 bases from V and 4 bases from J; bases unmatched to any gene: 12. CDR3 loop: CASSPTPWDRGRYEQYF. The CDR3 DNA follows: TGTGCCAGCAGCCCGACACCATGGGACAGGGGGCGTTACGAGCAGTACTTC.

The chain links TRBV27 to TRBJ2-7, with a tentative D call TRBD2 (6 bases). This CDR3 spans 13 amino acids. CDR1 and CDR2 (germline): MNHEY, SMNVEV (reference sequence). V gave up 7 bases and J gave up 3 bases, with 13 bases separating them. CDR3 sequence (DNA): TGTGCCAGCACGCAGGGAGGTGGCTACGAGCAGTACTTC. It codes for CASTQGGGYEQYF.

The rearrangement uses TRBV4-1 and TRBJ1-4, with 7 bases fitting TRBD1. V shed 0 bases and J 5 bases; nucleotides not matched to a gene: 6. The CDR3 length is 16 residues. Per the germline V gene, CDR1 is MGHRA and CDR2 is YSYEKL. In DNA, the CDR3 is TGCGCCAGCAGCCAAGATCGGGGGACAGCGAATGAAAAACTGTTTTTT. Translation: CASSQDRGTANEKLFF.

The genes are TRBV15 and TRBJ2-7; 7 nucleotides align to TRBD1. Germline CDR1 and CDR2: LNHNV and YYDKDF (reference sequence). The CDR3 runs 15 residues. The junction had 2 bases not matched to a gene; V was cut back by 0 bases and J by 0 bases. As DNA, the CDR3 is TGTGCCACCAGCAGAGAGGCAGGGGGCTCCTACGAGCAGTACTTC. It is translated as CATSREAGGSYEQYF. Drawing the rest from reference TRBV15 and TRBJ2-7, the complete variable domain is DAMVIQNPRYQVTQFGKPVTLSCSQTLNHNVMYWYQQKSSQAPKLLFHYYDKDFNNEADTPDNFQSRRPNTSFCFLDIRSPGLGDTAMYLCATSREAGGSYEQYFGPGTRLTVT.

Only a few counts were recorded for this clone. This sample includes further DNA sequences coding for the same CDR3. DNA of the CDR3: TGTGCCAGCAGCTCGGGACGTATCTACGAGCAGTACTTC. It encodes CASSSGRIYEQYF. The chain has TRBV7-9 and TRBJ2-7; D possibly uses TRBD1 or TRBD2 (5 bases each). The V end was cut by 4 bases, the J end by 3 bases, with 10 bases between. The germline gives CDR1 SEHNR, CDR2 FQNEAQ (reference sequence). The CDR3 spans 13 residues.

This rearrangement joins TRBV4-3 to TRBJ2-7, with D tentatively TRBD1 (6 bases). The CDR3 spans 13 residues. The V end lost 4 bases, the J end lost 5 bases, and 12 bases lay between the germline ends. The germline V gene has CDR1 LGHNA and CDR2 YSLEER. Written as DNA, the CDR3 is TGCGCCAGCAGCCTACGGACAGTAAACGAGCAGTACTTC. Amino acids: CASSLRTVNEQYF.

This clone was detected only once. The genes are TRBV5-1 and TRBJ2-7; 7 bases are shared with TRBD2. Germline V gives CDR1 SGHRS, CDR2 YFSETQ. This CDR3 spans 14 amino acids. Unmatched junction bases numbered 3, after V lost 3 bases and J lost 0 bases. The CDR3 loop is CASSSSGSSYEQYF. Here the CDR3 DNA reads TGCGCCAGCAGCTCTAGCGGTTCCTCCTACGAGCAGTACTTC.

J is TRBJ2-1 and V is TRBV7-2; D might be TRBD1 or TRBD2, each matching 5 bases. CDR1 SGHTA and CDR2 FQGNSA come from the germline V gene. The CDR3 extends over 15 amino acids. The V end lost 4 bases, the J end lost 7 bases, and 17 bases lay between the germline ends. CDR3 protein: CASSYRDLGANEQFF. For the CDR3, the DNA is TGTGCCAGCAGCTACCGGGACCTGGGAGCAAATGAGCAGTTCTTC.

The genes are TRBV7-8 and TRBJ1-6, with D uncertain. Germline CDR1 and CDR2: SGHVS and FQNEAQ. The CDR3 sequence is 16 residues long. Trimming stripped 2 bases from V and 7 bases from J, with 15 bases between. The CDR3 loop is CASSLRWGVENSPLHF. The DNA for the CDR3 is TGTGCCAGCAGCTTAAGGTGGGGAGTGGAGAATTCACCCCTCCACTTT.

V and J are TRBV18 and TRBJ2-7, with D possibly TRBD1 on 5 matching bases. Germline V gene lookup returns CDR1 KGHSH and CDR2 LQKENI. V lost 1 base and J 0 bases, leaving 13 bases between the germline ends. The length of the CDR3 is 16 residues. CDR3 amino acids: CASSPLSDRSSYEQYF. CDR3 DNA: TGTGCCAGCTCACCACTTTCTGACAGAAGCTCCTACGAGCAGTACTTC.

V usage is TRBV2 and J usage is TRBJ1-1; no clear D gene. The CDR3 runs 16 residues. Trimming took 4 bases from V and 1 from J, leaving 16 bases between them. Per the germline V gene, CDR1 is SNHLY and CDR2 is FYNNEI. The CDR3 spells CASSVETGRKNTEAFF. DNA for the CDR3: TGTGCCAGCAGTGTCGAGACGGGCAGAAAGAACACTGAAGCTTTCTTT. The full variable domain, its missing parts supplied by reference TRBV2 and TRBJ1-1, is EPEVTQTPSHQVTQMGQEVILRCVPISNHLYFYWYRQILGQKVEFLVSFYNNEISEKSEIFDDQFSVERPDGSNFTLKIRSTKLEDSAMYFCASSVETGRKNTEAFFGQGTRLTVV.

The CDR3 loop reads CASSTSRDRLYSNQPQHF. As DNA, the CDR3 is TGTGCCAGCAGTACCTCTCGGGACCGCTTGTATAGCAATCAGCCCCAGCATTTT. The chain has TRBV27 and TRBJ1-5, with D perhaps TRBD1 (5 bases). The CDR3 is 18 residues long. V lost 5 bases, J lost 0 bases, and 20 bases lay in between. The germline V gene encodes CDR1 MNHEY and CDR2 SMNVEV (reference sequence).